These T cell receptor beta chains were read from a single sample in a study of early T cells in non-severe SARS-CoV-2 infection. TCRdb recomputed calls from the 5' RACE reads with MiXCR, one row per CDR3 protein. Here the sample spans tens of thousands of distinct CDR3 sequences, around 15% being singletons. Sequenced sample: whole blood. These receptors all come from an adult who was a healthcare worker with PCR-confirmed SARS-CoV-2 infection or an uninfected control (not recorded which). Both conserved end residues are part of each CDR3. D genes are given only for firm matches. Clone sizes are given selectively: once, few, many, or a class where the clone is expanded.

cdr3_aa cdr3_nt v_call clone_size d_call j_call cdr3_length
CASSWGYEQYF TGTGCCAGCAGCTGGGGGTACGAGCAGTACTTC TRBV7-9 . . TRBJ2-7 11
CASSFRTTRGNNEQFF TGTGCCAGCAGTTTTCGAACTACGCGGGGGAACAATGAGCAGTTCTTC TRBV27 few TRBD2 TRBJ2-1 16
CASSQQGRANEQFF TGCGCCAGCAGCCAACAGGGACGGGCGAATGAGCAGTTCTTC TRBV4-1 . . TRBJ2-1 14
CASSSTGGGETQYF TGTGCCAGCAGCTCGACAGGGGGCGGAGAGACCCAGTACTTC TRBV5-4 many TRBD1 TRBJ2-5 14
CASSQDAGVPEAFF TGTGCCAGCAGCCAAGATGCAGGAGTCCCTGAAGCTTTCTTT TRBV3-1 many . TRBJ1-1 14
CASSLSRDREAYEQYF TGTGCCAGCAGTTTATCGAGAGACAGGGAGGCGTACGAGCAGTACTTC TRBV27 many . TRBJ2-7 16
CASKEGSRVTEAFF TGTGCCAGCAAAGAAGGGAGTAGGGTCACTGAAGCTTTCTTT TRBV6-1 few . TRBJ1-1 14
CASSIYVGQPQHF TGTGCCAGTAGTATATACGTCGGTCAGCCCCAGCATTTT TRBV19 many . TRBJ1-5 13
CASSPPGRGRGNEQFF TGTGCCAGCTCACCACCGGGAAGGGGGCGCGGCAATGAGCAGTTCTTC TRBV18 few TRBD1 TRBJ2-1 16
CASSLGAGDNIQYF TGTGCCAGCAGTTTAGGAGCCGGGGATAACATTCAGTACTTC TRBV12-3/TRBV12-4 . . TRBJ2-4 14
CASSMGLAADTQYF TGTGCCAGTAGTATGGGACTAGCCGCAGATACGCAGTATTTT TRBV19 few TRBD2 TRBJ2-3 14
CASSLAARGSGNTIYF TGTGCCAGCAGCTTAGCTGCCAGGGGCTCTGGAAACACCATATATTTT TRBV7-9 many . TRBJ1-3 16
CSVGGVREQYF TGCAGCGTTGGGGGGGTTCGCGAGCAGTACTTC TRBV29-1 many . TRBJ2-7 11
CSGGLARDTQYF TGCAGCGGGGGACTAGCGCGAGATACGCAGTATTTT TRBV29-1 . TRBD2 TRBJ2-3 12
CASSNEWEGGYTF TGTGCCAGCAGTAACGAGTGGGAAGGAGGCTACACCTTC TRBV6-5 . . TRBJ1-2 13
CAFEQSSGNTIYF TGTGCCTTTGAACAGAGCTCTGGAAACACCATATATTTT TRBV30 many . TRBJ1-3 13
CASSFDGSRGYTF TGTGCCAGCAGTTTCGACGGCTCAAGGGGCTACACCTTC TRBV6-5 . . TRBJ1-2 13
CASSLVGAGVSYEQYF TGTGCCAGCAGCTTAGTGGGAGCGGGAGTTTCCTACGAGCAGTACTTC TRBV11-3 few TRBD2 TRBJ2-7 16
CATTRAGAYGYTF TGTGCCACCACGAGGGCAGGAGCGTATGGCTACACCTTC TRBV21-1 few . TRBJ1-2 13
CASSIGSGSAKSYNEQFF TGTGCCAGTAGTATAGGCAGCGGGAGCGCTAAATCCTACAATGAGCAGTTCTTC TRBV19 many TRBD2 TRBJ2-1 18
CASSTGPGRFQPQHF TGTGCCAGCAGTACCGGGCCCGGACGGTTTCAGCCCCAGCATTTT TRBV6-6 . . TRBJ1-5 15
CSVVVSGREQYF TGCAGCGTTGTGGTATCAGGGCGCGAGCAGTACTTC TRBV29-1 . . TRBJ2-7 12
CASSSPRALQGGSYEQYF TGTGCCAGCAGTTCACCTCGCGCGCTCCAGGGCGGCTCCTACGAGCAGTACTTC TRBV12-3/TRBV12-4 . . TRBJ2-7 18
CSYKGATNEKLFF TGCAGCTATAAGGGGGCAACTAATGAAAAACTGTTTTTT TRBV29-1 few . TRBJ1-4 13
CASSEAMTSGTYEQYF TGTGCCAGCAGTGAAGCTATGACTAGCGGAACCTACGAGCAGTACTTC TRBV6-1 . TRBD2 TRBJ2-7 16
CASTLSVGNTEAFF TGCGCCAGCACGCTATCGGTAGGGAACACTGAAGCTTTCTTT TRBV5-1 . . TRBJ1-1 14
CASSLAGQAYNEQFF TGTGCCAGCAGCTTAGCGGGACAGGCCTACAATGAGCAGTTCTTC TRBV7-6 few TRBD1 TRBJ2-1 15
CASSLASVIYEQYF TGTGCCAGCAGCTTGGCCTCAGTGATCTACGAGCAGTACTTC TRBV5-5 few . TRBJ2-7 14